This record covers a single T cell receptor (beta chain). The CDR3 is 19 residues long. Germline values: CDR1 MGHRA, CDR2 YSYEKL. Losses at the gene ends were 5 bases for V and 3 bases for J; bases not matched to a gene: 16. This sample was included in a study of cytomegalovirus exposure and HLA in healthy donors. Data came from immunoSEQ multiplex PCR; TCRdb stores just in-frame clones and leaves some out. The table records 220,000 or so clones, about 90% of them present only once. The sequencing input was PBMCs. This clonotype was sampled from a woman between 18 and 30 years old in good health and CMV-seronegative. The chain carries TRBV4-1 and TRBJ2-1; TRBD2 matches at 10 bases. The CDR3 loop reads CASSNYDPSGRPYYNEQFF. The DNA of the CDR3 is TGCGCCAGCAGCAATTACGATCCTAGCGGGAGACCTTACTACAATGAGCAGTTCTTC.